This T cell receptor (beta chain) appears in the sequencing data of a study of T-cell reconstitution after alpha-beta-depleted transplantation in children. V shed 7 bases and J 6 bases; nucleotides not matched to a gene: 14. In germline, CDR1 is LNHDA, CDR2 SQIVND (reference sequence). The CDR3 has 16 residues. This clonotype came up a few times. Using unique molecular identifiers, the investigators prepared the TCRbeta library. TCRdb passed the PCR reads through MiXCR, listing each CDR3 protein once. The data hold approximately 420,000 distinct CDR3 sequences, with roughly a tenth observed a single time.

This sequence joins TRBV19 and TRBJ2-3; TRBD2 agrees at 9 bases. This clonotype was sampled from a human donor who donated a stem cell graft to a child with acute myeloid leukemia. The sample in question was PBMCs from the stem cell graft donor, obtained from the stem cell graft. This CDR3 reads CASTVRLAGPWDTQYF. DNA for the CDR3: TGTGCCAGTACCGTTCGGCTAGCGGGACCCTGGGATACGCAGTATTTT. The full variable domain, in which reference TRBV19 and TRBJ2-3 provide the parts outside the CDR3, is DGGITQSPKYLFRKEGQNVTLSCEQNLNHDAMYWYRQDPGQGLRLIYYSQIVNDFQKGDIAEGYSVSREKKESFPLTVTSAQKNPTAFYLCASTVRLAGPWDTQYFGPGTRLTVL.